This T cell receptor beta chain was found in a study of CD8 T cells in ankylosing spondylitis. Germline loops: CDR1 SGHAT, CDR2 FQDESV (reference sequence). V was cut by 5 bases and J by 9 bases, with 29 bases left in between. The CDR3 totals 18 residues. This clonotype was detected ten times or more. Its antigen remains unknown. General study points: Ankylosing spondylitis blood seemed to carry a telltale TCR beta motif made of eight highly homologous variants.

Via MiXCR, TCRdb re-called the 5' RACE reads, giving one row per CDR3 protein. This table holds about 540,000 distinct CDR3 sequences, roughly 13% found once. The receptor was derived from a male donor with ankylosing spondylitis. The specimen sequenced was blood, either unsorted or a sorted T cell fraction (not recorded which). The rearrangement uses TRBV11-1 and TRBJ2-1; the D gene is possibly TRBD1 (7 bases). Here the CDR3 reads CASSRWTGLKTLQGEQFF. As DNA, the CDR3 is TGTGCCAGCAGCCGATGGACAGGACTAAAGACTCTTCAGGGTGAGCAGTTCTTC.